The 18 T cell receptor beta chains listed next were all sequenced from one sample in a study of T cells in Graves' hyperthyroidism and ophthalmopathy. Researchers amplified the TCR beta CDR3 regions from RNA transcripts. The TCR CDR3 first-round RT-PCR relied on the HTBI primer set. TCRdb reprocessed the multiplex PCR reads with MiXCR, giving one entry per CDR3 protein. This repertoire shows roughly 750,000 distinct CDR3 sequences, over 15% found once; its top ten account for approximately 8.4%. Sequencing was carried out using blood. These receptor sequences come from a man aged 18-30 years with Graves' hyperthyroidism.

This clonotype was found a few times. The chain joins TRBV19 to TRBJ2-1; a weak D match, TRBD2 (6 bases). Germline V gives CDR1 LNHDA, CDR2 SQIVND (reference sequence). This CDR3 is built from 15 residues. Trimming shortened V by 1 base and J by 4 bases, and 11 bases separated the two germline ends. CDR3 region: CASSIVGGLYNEQFF. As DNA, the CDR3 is TGTGCCAGTAGTATAGTTGGAGGGCTGTACAATGAGCAGTTCTTC.

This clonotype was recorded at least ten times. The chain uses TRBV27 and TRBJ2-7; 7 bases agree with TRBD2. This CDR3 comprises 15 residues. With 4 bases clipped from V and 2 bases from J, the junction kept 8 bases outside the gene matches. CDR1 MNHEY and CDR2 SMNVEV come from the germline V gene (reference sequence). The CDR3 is CASSSPSAGAYEQYF. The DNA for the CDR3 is TGTGCCAGCAGTTCCCCATCGGCGGGGGCCTACGAGCAGTACTTC.

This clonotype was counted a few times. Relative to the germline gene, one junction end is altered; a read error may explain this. The CDR3 reads CAGSATDTQYF. The CDR3 DNA sequence: TGTGCCGGCAGCGCAACAGATACGCAGTATTTT. The V gene is TRBV7-2, the J gene TRBJ2-3; unclear D gene. Germline assignment: CDR1 SGHTA and CDR2 FQGNSA. The CDR3 loop spans 11 amino acids.

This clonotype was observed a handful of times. CDR3 nucleotides: TGTGCCAGCAGCCAAGATAGGACTAGCCTCGAGACCCAGTACTTC. Its translation: CASSQDRTSLETQYF. The rearrangement uses TRBV14 and TRBJ2-5; 8 bases line up with TRBD2. Trimming removed 0 bases from V and 5 bases from J; junction bases left unmatched: 5. Germline loops: CDR1 SGHDN, CDR2 FVKESK. This CDR3 has 15 residues.

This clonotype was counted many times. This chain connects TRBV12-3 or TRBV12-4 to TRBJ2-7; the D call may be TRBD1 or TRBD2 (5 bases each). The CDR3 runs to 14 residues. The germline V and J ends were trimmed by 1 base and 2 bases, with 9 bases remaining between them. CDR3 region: CASSLGWGPYEQYF. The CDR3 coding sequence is TGTGCCAGCAGTTTAGGATGGGGACCCTACGAGCAGTACTTC.

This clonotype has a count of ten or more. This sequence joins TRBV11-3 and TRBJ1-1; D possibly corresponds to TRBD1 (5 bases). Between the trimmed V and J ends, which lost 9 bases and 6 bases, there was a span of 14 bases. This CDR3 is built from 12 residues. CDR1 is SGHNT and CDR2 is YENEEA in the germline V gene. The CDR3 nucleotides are TGTGCCAGTACCCGAGGGACCCCTGAAGCTTTCTTT. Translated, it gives CASTRGTPEAFF.

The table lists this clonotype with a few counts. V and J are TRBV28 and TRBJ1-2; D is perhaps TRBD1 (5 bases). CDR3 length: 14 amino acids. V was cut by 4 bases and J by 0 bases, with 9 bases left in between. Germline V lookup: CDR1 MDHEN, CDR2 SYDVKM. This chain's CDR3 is CASSSTETNYGYTF. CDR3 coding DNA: TGTGCCAGCAGTTCGACAGAAACTAACTATGGCTACACCTTC.

The CDR3 bases are TGCAGTGCTTATACAGGGAGGTTTGGGAATCAGCCCCAGCATTTT. This sequence encodes CSAYTGRFGNQPQHF. V usage is TRBV20-1 and J usage is TRBJ1-5, with D possibly matching TRBD1 (6 bases). This CDR3 is 15 amino acids long. CDR1 DFQATT and CDR2 SNEGSKA come from the germline V gene (reference sequence). V was shortened by 5 bases and J by 4 bases, with 18 bases between the two germline ends.

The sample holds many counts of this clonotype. The CDR3 DNA sequence: TGTGCTAGTGGTTTGGAGCGGGGATCGGAGACCCAGTACTTC. Translated: CASGLERGSETQYF. V gene TRBV12-5 combines with J gene TRBJ2-5, with TRBD2 matching 7 bases. The trim removed 1 base at V and 5 bases at J, leaving 4 bases unmatched. The CDR3 totals 14 residues. The germline V gene has CDR1 LGHNT and CDR2 FRNRAP.

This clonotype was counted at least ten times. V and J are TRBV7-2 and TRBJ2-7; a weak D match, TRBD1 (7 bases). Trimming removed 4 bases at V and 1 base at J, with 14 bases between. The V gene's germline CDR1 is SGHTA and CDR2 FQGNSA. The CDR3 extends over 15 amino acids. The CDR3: CASSSWGDSSYEQYF. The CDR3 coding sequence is TGTGCCAGCAGCTCCTGGGGGGACAGTTCCTACGAGCAGTACTTC. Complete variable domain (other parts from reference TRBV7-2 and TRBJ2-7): GAGVSQSPSNKVTEKGKDVELRCDPISGHTALYWYRQSLGQGLEFLIYFQGNSAPDKSGLPSDRFSAERTGGSVSTLTIQRTQQEDSAVYLCASSSWGDSSYEQYFGPGTRLTVT.

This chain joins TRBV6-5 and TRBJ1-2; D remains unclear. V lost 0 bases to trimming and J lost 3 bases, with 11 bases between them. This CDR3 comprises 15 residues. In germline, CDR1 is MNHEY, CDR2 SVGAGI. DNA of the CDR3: TGTGCCAGCAGTTACTCGTCCGGGCTCTACTATGGCTACACCTTC. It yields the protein CASSYSSGLYYGYTF.

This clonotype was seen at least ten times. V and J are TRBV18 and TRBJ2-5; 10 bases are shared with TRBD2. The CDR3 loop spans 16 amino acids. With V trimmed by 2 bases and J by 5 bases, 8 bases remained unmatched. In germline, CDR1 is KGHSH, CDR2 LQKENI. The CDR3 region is CASSPGLAGAGETQYF. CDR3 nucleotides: TGTGCCAGCTCACCAGGTCTAGCGGGAGCTGGGGAGACCCAGTACTTC.

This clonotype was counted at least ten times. Written as DNA, the CDR3 is TGTGCCAGCAGCTTAGGGTCAGCCCGGTACGAGCAGTACTTC. Residues: CASSLGSARYEQYF. The chain carries TRBV7-9 and TRBJ2-7; D call uncertain. The CDR3 extends over 14 amino acids. Germline lookup yields CDR1 SEHNR and CDR2 FQNEAQ (reference sequence). V was clipped by 1 base and J by 4 bases, with 11 bases between them.

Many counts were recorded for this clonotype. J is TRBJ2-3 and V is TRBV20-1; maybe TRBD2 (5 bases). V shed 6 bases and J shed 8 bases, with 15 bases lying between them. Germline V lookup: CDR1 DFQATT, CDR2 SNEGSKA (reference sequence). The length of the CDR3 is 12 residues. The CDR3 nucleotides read TGCAGTGCCCGAGGAGCACGGGGTACGCAGTATTTT. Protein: CSARGARGTQYF.

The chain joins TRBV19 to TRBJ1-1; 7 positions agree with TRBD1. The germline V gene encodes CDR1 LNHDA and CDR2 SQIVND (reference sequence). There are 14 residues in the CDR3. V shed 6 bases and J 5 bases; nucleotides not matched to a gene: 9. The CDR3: CASRPHRGWTEAFF. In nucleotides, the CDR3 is TGTGCCAGTAGGCCTCACAGGGGTTGGACTGAAGCTTTCTTT.

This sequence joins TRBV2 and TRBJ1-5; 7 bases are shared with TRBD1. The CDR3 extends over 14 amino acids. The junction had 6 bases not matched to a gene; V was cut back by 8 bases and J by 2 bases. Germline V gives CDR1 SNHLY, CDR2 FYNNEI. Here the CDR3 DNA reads TGTGCCAGCTGGGGGACAGTGGGCAATCAGCCCCAGCATTTT. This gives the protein CASWGTVGNQPQHF.

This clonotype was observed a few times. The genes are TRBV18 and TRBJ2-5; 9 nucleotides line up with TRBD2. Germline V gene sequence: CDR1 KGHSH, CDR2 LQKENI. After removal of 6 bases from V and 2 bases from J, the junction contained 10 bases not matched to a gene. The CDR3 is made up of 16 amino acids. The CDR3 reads CASSPSLAGPQETQYF. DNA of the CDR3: TGTGCCAGCTCCCCCTCCCTAGCGGGACCTCAAGAGACCCAGTACTTC.

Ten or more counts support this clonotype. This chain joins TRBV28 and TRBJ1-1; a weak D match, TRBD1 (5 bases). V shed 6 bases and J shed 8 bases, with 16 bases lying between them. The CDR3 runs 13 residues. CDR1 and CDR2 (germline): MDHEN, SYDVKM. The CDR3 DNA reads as TGTGCCAGCAGAGCGGGACTCCCACCCGAAGCTTTCTTT. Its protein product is CASRAGLPPEAFF.